This TCR beta chain is from a study of blood T cell repertoires in COVID-19. Clones were read by immunoSEQ multiplex PCR, and TCRdb kept only the in-frame ones, dropping some. The sample has about 210,000 clones, roughly 86% seen once; the top ten hold over 9.5%. The sample comprised peripheral blood. This TCR derives from a woman in her thirties or forties with acute or convalescent COVID-19.

The CDR3: CASSPLGEVETQYF. The CDR3 nucleotides read TGTGCCAGCAGCCCGCTCGGTGAGGTGGAGACCCAGTACTTC. This chain joins TRBV7-8 and TRBJ2-5, with unresolved D. Germline V gene lookup returns CDR1 SGHVS and CDR2 FQNEAQ. The germline V and J ends were trimmed by 5 bases and 5 bases, with 15 bases remaining between them. The CDR3 contains 14 residues.